A selection of T cell receptor beta chains follows, all from one sample in a study of blood T cell repertoires in COVID-19. Clones were sequenced by immunoSEQ multiplex PCR, and TCRdb holds only the in-frame ones, with some missing. This table holds about 52,000 clones, around 81% found once. The sequenced sample consisted of peripheral blood. The receptors stem from a woman of 80 years or more with COVID-19, enrolled during active disease. Each CDR3 is given with its conserved first and last residue. The D gene is left open where the match is weak. Expanded clones get a size class; other rows say once, few or many, or leave the size out.

CDR3: CASSEARERYYEQYF
DNA: TGTGCCAGCAGTGAAGCGCGGGAGAGATACTACGAGCAGTACTTC
J: TRBJ2-7
V: TRBV2
size: -
D: TRBD2

CDR3: CASRLQVDYGYTF
DNA: TGTGCCAGCAGACTACAGGTTGACTATGGCTACACCTTC
J: TRBJ1-2
V: TRBV7-9
size: -
D: -

CDR3: CAWSVSGVNGYTF
DNA: TGTGCCTGGAGTGTATCCGGGGTGAATGGCTACACCTTC
J: TRBJ1-2
V: TRBV30
size: -
D: -

CDR3: CSVARARSAGKDTGELFF
DNA: TGCAGCGTTGCCAGAGCCCGGTCGGCAGGGAAGGACACCGGGGAGCTGTTTTTT
J: TRBJ2-2
V: TRBV29-1
size: few
D: -

CDR3: CASRRAINQPQHF
DNA: TGTGCCAGCAGGCGGGCCATCAATCAGCCCCAGCATTTT
J: TRBJ1-5
V: TRBV6-1
size: -
D: -

CDR3: CASSPQYSATEAFF
DNA: TGTGCCAGCAGCCCCCAATACTCCGCGACTGAAGCTTTCTTT
J: TRBJ1-1
V: TRBV7-9
size: -
D: -

CDR3: CASTRAGGGPQPQHF
DNA: TGTGCCAGCACTCGAGCGGGAGGGGGTCCCCAGCCCCAGCATTTT
J: TRBJ1-5
V: TRBV6-5
size: -
D: -

CDR3: CASSPPTGVADTQYF
DNA: TGTGCCAGCTCACCACCGACCGGGGTGGCAGATACGCAGTATTTT
J: TRBJ2-3
V: TRBV18
size: -
D: -

CDR3: CASSIQGPYNEQFF
DNA: TGTGCCAGCAGCATACAGGGACCCTACAATGAGCAGTTCTTC
J: TRBJ2-1
V: TRBV7-9
size: -
D: -

CDR3: CATTLEGTSGNEQFF
DNA: TGTGCCACCACCCTTGAGGGTACTAGCGGGAATGAGCAGTTCTTC
J: TRBJ2-1
V: TRBV2
size: -
D: TRBD2

CDR3: CATSAGLRGSGTGELFF
DNA: TGTGCCACCAGTGCTGGGTTGCGAGGGTCTGGCACCGGGGAGCTGTTTTTT
J: TRBJ2-2
V: TRBV24-1
size: -
D: -

CDR3: CASSYGQGAANQPQHF
DNA: TGTGCCAGCAGTTACGGACAGGGGGCTGCCAATCAGCCCCAGCATTTT
J: TRBJ1-5
V: TRBV6-5
size: -
D: TRBD1

CDR3: CASSSNDGRRADTQYF
DNA: TGTGCCAGCAGTTCAAACGACGGGAGGAGGGCAGATACGCAGTATTTT
J: TRBJ2-3
V: TRBV9
size: -
D: TRBD2

CDR3: CASSQRQEYGYTF
DNA: TGTGCCAGCAGTCAGAGACAGGAGTATGGCTACACCTTC
J: TRBJ1-2
V: TRBV12-3/TRBV12-4
size: -
D: -

CDR3: CASSRSGEVNEQFF
DNA: TGCGCCAGCAGCCGTAGCGGAGAGGTTAATGAGCAGTTCTTC
J: TRBJ2-1
V: TRBV4-1
size: -
D: -

CDR3: CASMMASGRQDTQYF
DNA: TGTGCCAGCATGATGGCTAGCGGGAGACAAGATACGCAGTATTTT
J: TRBJ2-3
V: TRBV6-5
size: -
D: TRBD2

CDR3: CASSHGETQYF
DNA: TGTGCCAGCAGCCACGGGGAGACCCAGTACTTC
J: TRBJ2-5
V: TRBV3-1/TRBV3-2
size: few
D: -

CDR3: CATRGAKNSIYGYTF
DNA: TGTGCCACCCGTGGGGCTAAGAATTCAATCTATGGCTACACCTTC
J: TRBJ1-2
V: TRBV28
size: once
D: -

CDR3: CASSPGGQDYEQYF
DNA: TGTGCCAGCTCACCAGGGGGACAAGATTACGAGCAGTACTTC
J: TRBJ2-7
V: TRBV18
size: -
D: -

CDR3: CASSLGSSGSYEQYF
DNA: TGCGCCAGCAGCTTGGGTTCTAGTGGTTCCTACGAGCAGTACTTC
J: TRBJ2-7
V: TRBV5-1
size: once
D: -

CDR3: CASSKTSGSYNEQFF
DNA: TGTGCCAGCAGCAAGACTAGCGGGAGTTACAATGAGCAGTTCTTC
J: TRBJ2-1
V: TRBV6-4
size: -
D: TRBD2

CDR3: CASSLKGATNEKLFF
DNA: TGCGCCAGCAGCCTTAAGGGGGCCACTAATGAAAAACTGTTTTTT
J: TRBJ1-4
V: TRBV5-1
size: -
D: TRBD1

CDR3: CASSPAGEVGEAFF
DNA: TGTGCCAGCTCCCCAGCCGGGGAGGTAGGTGAAGCTTTCTTT
J: TRBJ1-1
V: TRBV18
size: -
D: -

CDR3: CASSFVPRGAGTDTQYF
DNA: TGTGCCAGCAGCTTTGTCCCTCGGGGGGCCGGCACAGATACGCAGTATTTT
J: TRBJ2-3
V: TRBV7-2
size: -
D: -

CDR3: CSESTGGGKNEQFF
DNA: TGCAGCGAATCGACAGGGGGAGGAAAAAATGAGCAGTTCTTC
J: TRBJ2-1
V: TRBV29-1
size: -
D: TRBD1

CDR3: CASSLRADMNTEAFF
DNA: TGTGCCAGCTCACTGCGGGCCGATATGAACACTGAAGCTTTCTTT
J: TRBJ1-1
V: TRBV18
size: -
D: -

CDR3: CASSPRKGGANEKLFF
DNA: TGTGCCAGCTCACCACGCAAGGGAGGGGCTAATGAAAAACTGTTTTTT
J: TRBJ1-4
V: TRBV18
size: -
D: -

CDR3: CASSLGGGGYTF
DNA: TGTGCCAGCAGTTTGGGGGGAGGGGGCTACACCTTC
J: TRBJ1-2
V: TRBV28
size: -
D: -

CDR3: CASSGRGARETQYF
DNA: TGTGCCAGCAGTGGGCGGGGGGCGCGGGAGACCCAGTACTTC
J: TRBJ2-5
V: TRBV2
size: -
D: TRBD2

CDR3: CASSSQAISTDTQYF
DNA: TGTGCCAGCAGCTCTCAGGCGATTAGCACAGATACGCAGTATTTT
J: TRBJ2-3
V: TRBV11-3
size: once
D: -

CDR3: CASSPKERGPEAFF
DNA: TGTGCCAGCTCACCAAAGGAGAGGGGGCCGGAAGCTTTCTTT
J: TRBJ1-1
V: TRBV18
size: -
D: TRBD1

CDR3: CASSPGVAGEYNEQFF
DNA: TGTGCCAGCAGCCCGGGGGTAGCGGGTGAATACAATGAGCAGTTCTTC
J: TRBJ2-1
V: TRBV11-3
size: -
D: TRBD2

CDR3: CASSLSALRGTGELFF
DNA: TGTGCCAGCAGCTTATCAGCCCTCAGGGGAACCGGGGAGCTGTTTTTT
J: TRBJ2-2
V: TRBV7-6
size: -
D: -

CDR3: CASSLGASGYNEQFF
DNA: TGTGCCAGCAGCTTAGGGGCTAGCGGGTACAATGAGCAGTTCTTC
J: TRBJ2-1
V: TRBV11-2
size: once
D: TRBD2

CDR3: CASSLGSGPREQYF
DNA: TGTGCCAGCAGTTTAGGGAGCGGTCCTCGTGAGCAGTACTTC
J: TRBJ2-7
V: TRBV28
size: -
D: -

CDR3: CASSFPGDTEAFF
DNA: TGTGCCAGCAGCTTCCCAGGGGACACTGAAGCTTTCTTT
J: TRBJ1-1
V: TRBV7-9
size: few
D: -

CDR3: CASRGTGENTGELFF
DNA: TGCGCCAGCAGAGGGACAGGGGAAAACACCGGGGAGCTGTTTTTT
J: TRBJ2-2
V: TRBV5-1
size: -
D: TRBD1

CDR3: CASTPGIIHEQFF
DNA: TGTGCCAGCACCCCAGGTATAATCCATGAGCAGTTCTTC
J: TRBJ2-1
V: TRBV7-8
size: few
D: -

CDR3: CASTSGGTSGIGEQFF
DNA: TGTGCCAGCACTTCGGGGGGGACTAGCGGGATAGGGGAGCAGTTCTTC
J: TRBJ2-1
V: TRBV21-1
size: -
D: -

CDR3: CASSHGQVAAGELFF
DNA: TGTGCCAGCAGCCACGGACAGGTAGCGGCCGGGGAGCTGTTTTTT
J: TRBJ2-2
V: TRBV3-1/TRBV3-2
size: -
D: -

CDR3: CASSKEGGPPHNEQFF
DNA: TGTGCCAGCAGCAAGGAAGGGGGCCCCCCCCACAATGAGCAGTTCTTC
J: TRBJ2-1
V: TRBV21-1
size: few
D: -

CDR3: CASSPGQGGNTGELFF
DNA: TGTGCCAGCTCACCCGGACAGGGAGGTAACACCGGGGAGCTGTTTTTT
J: TRBJ2-2
V: TRBV18
size: -
D: TRBD1

CDR3: CASSLRFSADTQYF
DNA: TGTGCCAGCAGTTTGAGGTTTTCGGCAGATACGCAGTATTTT
J: TRBJ2-3
V: TRBV27
size: -
D: -

CDR3: CASSLWGAGGRHQETQYF
DNA: TGCGCCAGCAGCTTGTGGGGGGCCGGCGGGAGGCACCAAGAGACCCAGTACTTC
J: TRBJ2-5
V: TRBV5-1
size: -
D: TRBD2

CDR3: CASSLVGDVSEQYF
DNA: TGTGCCAGCAGCTTGGTCGGAGACGTCTCCGAGCAGTACTTC
J: TRBJ2-7
V: TRBV7-9
size: once
D: -

CDR3: CASSLTETNYGYTF
DNA: TGTGCCAGTAGTTTGACAGAGACTAACTATGGCTACACCTTC
J: TRBJ1-2
V: TRBV19
size: -
D: -